This T cell receptor (beta chain) appears in the sequencing data of a study of human T cells and chemical hapten exposure. This clonotype came up many times. Its antigen is still unknown. The library labeled individual cDNA molecules by adding unique molecular identifiers to them. In the original workflow: Samples ranged from roughly 23,224 to 700,000 TCRs, with a median of roughly 96,000. TCRdb ran MiXCR on the RACE reads and lists one entry per CDR3 protein. The V and J calls shown here were made by TCRdb, not taken from the authors' results. The table shows more than 100,000 distinct CDR3 sequences, with approximately 10% occurring only once. Time point: patch test 3, about 24 weeks after DPC sensitization. Treatment described: therapeutic diphenylcyclopropenone sensitization with weekly scalp DPC. Total RNA extraction was carried out from unfractionated whole blood. Study-wide results and caveats: While controls formed fewer of them, expanded TCRs formed significantly more large CDR3 similarity clusters.

The origin of this receptor is a woman in her 50s with alopecia areata. Some clones in this sample may be carry-over from other donors' samples. Source: whole blood, taken in connection with sensitization to the hapten diphenylcyclopropenone (DPC).

As DNA, the CDR3 is TGCAGTGCACGGGACAGCATGAACACTGAAGCTTTCTTT. Its translation is CSARDSMNTEAFF. This chain uses TRBV20-1 with TRBJ1-1, with TRBD1 matching 7 bases. The CDR3 has 13 amino acids. The germline V gene has CDR1 DFQATT and CDR2 SNEGSKA (reference sequence). V lost 6 bases, J lost 0 bases, and 4 bases stayed unmatched.